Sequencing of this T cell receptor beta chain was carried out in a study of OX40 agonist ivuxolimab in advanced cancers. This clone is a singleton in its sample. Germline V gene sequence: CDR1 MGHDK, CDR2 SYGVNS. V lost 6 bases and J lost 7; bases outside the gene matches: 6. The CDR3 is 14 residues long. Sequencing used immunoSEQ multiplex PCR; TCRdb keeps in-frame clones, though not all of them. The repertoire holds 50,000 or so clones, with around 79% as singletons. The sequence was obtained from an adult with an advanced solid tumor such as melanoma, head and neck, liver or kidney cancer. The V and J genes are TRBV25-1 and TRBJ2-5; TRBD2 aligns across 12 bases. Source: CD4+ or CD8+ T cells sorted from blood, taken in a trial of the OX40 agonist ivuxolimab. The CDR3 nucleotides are TGTGCCAGCAGGGCTAGCGGGGGGGAGGCGACCCAGTACTTC. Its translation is CASRASGGEATQYF.